A single sample is the source of the 5 T cell receptor beta chains below, sequenced in a study of shared clonotypes between healthy human individuals. Here immunoSEQ multiplex PCR was the method, and the copy in TCRdb shows in-frame clones only, minus some. The data contain approximately 340,000 clones, around 67% of them singletons. The specimen sequenced was memory CD4+ T cells sorted from blood. Subset noted: CD45RA-negative fraction. The receptor set was obtained from a man aged 25-45 years in good health.

The rearrangement joins TRBV28 to TRBJ2-2, with 8 bases matching TRBD2. This CDR3 region has 14 residues. Looked up from germline, CDR1 is MDHEN and CDR2 is SYDVKM. Germline trimming cut 6 bases from V and 4 bases from J; bases unmatched to any gene: 4. In DNA, the CDR3 is TGTGCCAGCAGGGTTAGCGGGACCACCGGGGAGCTGTTTTTT. This encodes CASRVSGTTGELFF. Combining the CDR3 with reference TRBV28 and TRBJ2-2 gives the whole variable domain DVKVTQSSRYLVKRTGEKVFLECVQDMDHENMFWYRQDPGLGLRLIYFSYDVKMKEKGDIPEGYSVSREKKERFSLILESASTNQTSMYLCASRVSGTTGELFFGEGSRLTVL.

This clone has more than one count but fewer than ten. The V gene is TRBV7-9, the J gene TRBJ2-7, with unresolved D. Per germline, CDR1 SEHNR and CDR2 FQNEAQ (reference sequence). CDR3 length equals 12 residues. Trimming left V 4 bases short and J 6 bases short, with 10 bases between. CDR3 coding DNA: TGTGCCAGCAGCTCTCCCCGGGCCGAGCAGTACTTC. Translated, it gives CASSSPRAEQYF.

V usage is TRBV5-4 and J usage is TRBJ1-1, with D hard to call. V was clipped by 7 bases and J by 1 base, with 17 bases between them. This CDR3 region has 15 residues. Germline CDR1 is SGHNT and CDR2 is YYREEE (reference sequence). CDR3 in DNA: TGTGCCAGCTACCCTCCCTCTGGGAGGAACACTGAAGCTTTCTTT. This codes for CASYPPSGRNTEAFF.

Here the CDR3 reads CSGSLTGAGEQYF. DNA for the CDR3: TGCAGCGGCAGCTTGACGGGGGCTGGCGAGCAGTACTTC. V and J are TRBV29-1 and TRBJ2-7, with D perhaps TRBD1 or TRBD2 (6 bases each). Germline V gives CDR1 SQVTM, CDR2 ANQGSEA. V shed 7 bases and J shed 6 bases, with 19 bases lying between them. The CDR3 totals 13 residues.

The V call is TRBV27, the J call TRBJ2-1; D call uncertain. Trimming took 7 bases from V and 2 from J, leaving 15 bases between them. The CDR3 length is 15 residues. Germline-derived CDR1 and CDR2 are MNHEY and SMNVEV (reference sequence). The DNA of the CDR3 is TGTGCCAGCACCCCGCTTAACTCCCCCTACAATGAGCAGTTCTTC. As protein: CASTPLNSPYNEQFF.